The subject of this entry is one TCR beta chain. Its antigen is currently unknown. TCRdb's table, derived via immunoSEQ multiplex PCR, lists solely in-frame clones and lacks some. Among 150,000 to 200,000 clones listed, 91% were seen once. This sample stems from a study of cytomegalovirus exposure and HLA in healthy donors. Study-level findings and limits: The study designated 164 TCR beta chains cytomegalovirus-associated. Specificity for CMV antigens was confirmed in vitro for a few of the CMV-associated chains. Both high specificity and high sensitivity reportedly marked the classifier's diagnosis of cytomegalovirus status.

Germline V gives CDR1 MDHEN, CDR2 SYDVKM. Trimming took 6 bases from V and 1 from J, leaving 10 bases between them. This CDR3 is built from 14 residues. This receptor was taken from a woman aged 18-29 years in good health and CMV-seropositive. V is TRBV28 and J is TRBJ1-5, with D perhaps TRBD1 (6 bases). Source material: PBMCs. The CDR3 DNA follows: TGTGCCAGCAGACAGGGAAGGAGCAATCAGCCCCAGCATTTT. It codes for CASRQGRSNQPQHF.